The present TCR beta chain was sequenced within a study of T cells in Graves' hyperthyroidism and ophthalmopathy. This clonotype was picked up many times. From RNA transcripts, TCR beta CDR3 regions were amplified. First-round RT-PCR with HTBI primers amplified the TCR CDR3 region. TCRdb independently ran MiXCR on the multiplex PCR reads; one entry per CDR3 protein. This sample yields 480,000 or so distinct CDR3 sequences, of which roughly 45% are seen a single time; about 40% belongs to the top ten. Trimming removed 6 bases from V and 4 bases from J; junction bases left unmatched: 8. From germline, CDR1 is MNHNY and CDR2 SVGAGI (reference sequence). The CDR3 is 14 residues long.

The receptor comes from an adult woman with Graves' disease, either hyperthyroidism or ophthalmopathy (not recorded which). The chain combines TRBV6-6 with TRBJ1-1, with 7 nucleotides matching TRBD1. Input material: peripheral blood or thyroid tissue (not recorded which). The CDR3 loop reads CASRGTTGSTEAFF. CDR3 in DNA: TGTGCCAGCAGGGGTACGACAGGGAGCACTGAAGCTTTCTTT.